The T cell receptor (beta chain) described here comes from a study of human T cells and chemical hapten exposure. The wider study: Minor pooled library volume differences mainly drove per-sample TCR yield variation.

The study's findings and limits: The study found that DPC sensitization did not change TCRs above 1 in 1000 frequency.

In the case of this clonotype: What it binds is not known.

CDR3 length: 15 amino acids. V was clipped by 0 bases and J by 1 base, with 9 bases between them. The germline V gene has CDR1 SEHNR and CDR2 FQNEAQ (reference sequence). Individual cDNA molecules each carried unique molecular identifiers attached by the library. As processed by the authors: A per-sample median of around 88,000 TCRs was observed, with counts ranging from about 20,000 to 750,000. One entry per CDR3 protein results from TCRdb running MiXCR on the RACE reads. TCRdb, not the authors, supplied the V and J calls. The sample consists of about 82,000 distinct CDR3 sequences, approximately 8.6% of them appearing once. Time point specified: healthy volunteer bleed at 6 weeks. The authors extracted total RNA from unfractionated whole blood.

This chain links TRBV7-9 with TRBJ1-2; no clear D. The receptor comes from a male donor in good health. Some clones in this sample may be carry-over from other donors' samples. The sample consisted of whole blood. CDR3 in DNA: TGTGCCAGCAGCTTAGCTGCCAGTATTAACTATGGCTACACCTTC. Its translation: CASSLAASINYGYTF.